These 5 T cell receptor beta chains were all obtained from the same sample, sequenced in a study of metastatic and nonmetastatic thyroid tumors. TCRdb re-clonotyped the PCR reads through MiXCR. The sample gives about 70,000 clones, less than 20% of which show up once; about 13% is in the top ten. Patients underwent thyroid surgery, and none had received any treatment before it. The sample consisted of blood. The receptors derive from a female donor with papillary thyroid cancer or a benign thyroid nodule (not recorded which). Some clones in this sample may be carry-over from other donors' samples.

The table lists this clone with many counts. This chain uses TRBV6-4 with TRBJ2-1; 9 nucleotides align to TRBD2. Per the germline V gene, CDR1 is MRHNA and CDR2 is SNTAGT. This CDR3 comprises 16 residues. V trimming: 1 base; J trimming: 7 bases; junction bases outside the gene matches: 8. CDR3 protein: CASSDFATSGQNEQFF. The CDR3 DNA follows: TGTGCCAGCAGTGACTTTGCCACTAGCGGGCAAAATGAGCAGTTCTTC.

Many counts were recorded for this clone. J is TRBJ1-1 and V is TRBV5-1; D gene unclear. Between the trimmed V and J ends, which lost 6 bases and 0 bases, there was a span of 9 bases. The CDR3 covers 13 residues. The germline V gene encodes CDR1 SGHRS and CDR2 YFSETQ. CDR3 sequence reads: CASTVGMNTEAFF. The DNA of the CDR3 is TGCGCCAGCACCGTGGGAATGAACACTGAAGCTTTCTTT.

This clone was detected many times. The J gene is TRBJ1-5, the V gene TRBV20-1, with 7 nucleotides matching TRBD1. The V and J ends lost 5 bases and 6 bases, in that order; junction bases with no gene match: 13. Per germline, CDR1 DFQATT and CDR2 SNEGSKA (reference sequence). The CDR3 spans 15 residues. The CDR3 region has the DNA TGCAGTGCTCTCGAAGGACAGGCGGGGATTCAGCCCCAGCATTTT. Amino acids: CSALEGQAGIQPQHF.

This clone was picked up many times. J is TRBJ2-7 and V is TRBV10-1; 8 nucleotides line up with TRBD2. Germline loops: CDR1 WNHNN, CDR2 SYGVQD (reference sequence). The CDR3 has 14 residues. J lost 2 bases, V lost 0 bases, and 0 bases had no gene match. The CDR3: CASSESTSAYEQYF. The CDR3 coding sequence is TGCGCCAGCAGTGAGTCGACTAGCGCCTACGAGCAGTACTTC.

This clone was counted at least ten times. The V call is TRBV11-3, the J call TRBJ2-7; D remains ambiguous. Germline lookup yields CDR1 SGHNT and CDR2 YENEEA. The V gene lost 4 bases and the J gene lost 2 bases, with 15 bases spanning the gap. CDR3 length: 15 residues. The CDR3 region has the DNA TGTGCCAGCAGCTCGACCGTACCCCGAACCTACGAGCAGTACTTC. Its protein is CASSSTVPRTYEQYF.